This passage covers 21 T cell receptor beta chains from one sample sequenced in a study of blood T cells in healthy people across ages. The authors ran a second PCR of 7 to 11 cycles using a sample-barcoded 5' primer and a J-beta primer mix. One entry per CDR3 protein results from TCRdb running MiXCR on the 5' RACE reads. The sample lists around 870,000 distinct CDR3 sequences; around 26% were seen once. Sequencing used blood. Receptor source: a woman aged 80 or older in good health.

The rearrangement uses TRBV12-3 or TRBV12-4 and TRBJ1-2; D is unresolved. V was shortened by 3 bases and J by 2 bases, with 10 bases between the two germline ends. The CDR3 consists of 14 residues. CDR3 loop: CASSFGRNNYGYTF. In DNA, the CDR3 is TGTGCCAGCAGTTTCGGCAGGAACAACTATGGCTACACCTTC.

At least ten counts were recorded for this clonotype. This rearrangement joins TRBV18 to TRBJ2-3; D possibly matches TRBD1 or TRBD2 (6 bases each). This CDR3 is 15 amino acids long. Germline V lookup: CDR1 KGHSH, CDR2 LQKENI. Deletions cut 6 bases from V and 1 base from J, with 14 bases between. CDR3 in DNA: TGTGCCAGCTCCTTACAGAGGGGGGGCACAGATACGCAGTATTTT. This codes for CASSLQRGGTDTQYF.

The rearrangement joins TRBV3-1 to TRBJ2-2, with 8 bases matching TRBD1. CDR3 length: 15 amino acids. Germline CDR1 and CDR2: LGHDT and YNNKEL (reference sequence). The trim removed 4 bases at V and 5 bases at J, leaving 6 bases unmatched. CDR3 nucleotides: TGTGCCAGCAGCCCGGGACAGGTTGGAACCGGGGAGCTGTTTTTT. Its translation: CASSPGQVGTGELFF.

Ten or more counts support this clonotype. The J gene is TRBJ1-2, the V gene TRBV4-3; perhaps TRBD1 as D (5 bases). Germline V gene data show CDR1 as LGHNA and CDR2 as YSLEER. Trimming stripped 1 base from V and 4 bases from J, with 16 bases between. The CDR3 is 16 amino acids. DNA for the CDR3: TGCGCCAGCAGCCAAGTCGGCAGGGTAAAGGGCTATGGCTACACCTTC. Translation: CASSQVGRVKGYGYTF.

This clonotype was counted only a few times. V usage is TRBV7-2 and J usage is TRBJ1-1; a weak D match, TRBD1 (6 bases). Per germline, CDR1 SGHTA and CDR2 FQGNSA. This CDR3 is built from 18 residues. V lost 3 bases and J lost 1, with 21 bases in between. In DNA, the CDR3 is TGTGCCAGCAGCTTTAAGGACAGTCGGGCTGAGAAGAACACTGAAGCTTTCTTT. This sequence encodes CASSFKDSRAEKNTEAFF.

Only one count was recorded for this clonotype. The genes are TRBV11-3 and TRBJ1-6; D is perhaps TRBD1 (6 bases). Trimming took 4 bases from V and 10 from J, leaving 14 bases between them. CDR3 size: 14 residues. Germline CDR1 reads SGHNT; CDR2 reads YENEEA. The CDR3 DNA reads TGTGCCAGCAGCTGGGGACACAAAAACTCACCCCTCCACTTT. This translates into CASSWGHKNSPLHF.

The chain recombines TRBV3-1 with TRBJ1-2; no firm D call. There are 14 residues in the CDR3. Trimming removed 1 base from V and 7 bases from J, with 13 bases in between. Germline lookup yields CDR1 LGHDT and CDR2 YNNKEL (reference sequence). DNA of the CDR3: TGTGCCAGCAGCCAAGGCAGGAGACCAGGTGGCTACACCTTC. Its translation: CASSQGRRPGGYTF.

This clonotype was picked up a small number of times. The gene calls are TRBV12-3 or TRBV12-4 and TRBJ2-2; 11 bases fit TRBD1. The CDR3 is made up of 18 amino acids. V gave up 4 bases and J gave up 7 bases; unmatched junction bases: 14. The CDR3 here is CASSSSPGQGARVGELFF. The CDR3 nucleotides are TGTGCCAGCAGTTCGTCACCTGGACAGGGGGCACGAGTCGGGGAGCTGTTTTTT.

J is TRBJ2-1 and V is TRBV6-1; 9 bases are shared with TRBD2. The CDR3 has 13 amino acids. Per germline, CDR1 MNHNS and CDR2 SASEGT. After removal of 7 bases from V and 9 bases from J, the junction contained 7 bases not matched to a gene. CDR3 amino acids: CASMAGGRVEQFF. The DNA of the CDR3 is TGTGCCAGCATGGCGGGGGGGAGGGTTGAGCAGTTCTTC.

This clonotype was counted between two and nine times. This may be a read error: a much more frequent sequence differs by one nucleotide. V usage is TRBV6-2 or TRBV6-3 and J usage is TRBJ2-1, with 8 bases fitting TRBD2. Germline V CDR1 and CDR2: MNHEY, SVGEGT. Trimming at V came to 5 bases and at J to 9 bases, leaving 12 bases not matched to a gene. The CDR3 consists of 15 residues. CDR3 loop: CASSARAGVPGEQFF. As DNA, the CDR3 is TGTGCCAGCAGTGCCCGAGCGGGGGTCCCTGGTGAGCAGTTCTTC.

This clonotype was detected ten times or more. The chain combines TRBV6-2 or TRBV6-3 with TRBJ2-7; 8 nucleotides align to TRBD1. Germline trimming cut 5 bases from V and 1 base from J; bases unmatched to any gene: 4. CDR3 length: 14 amino acids. Germline V lookup: CDR1 MNHEY, CDR2 SVGEGT. CDR3 amino acids: CASSRGQVSYEQYF. CDR3 DNA sequence: TGTGCCAGCAGTCGGGGACAGGTTTCCTACGAGCAGTACTTC.

This clonotype has ten or more counts. In nucleotides, the CDR3 is TGTGCCAGCAGCTTGGGTTCAGGAGCTTACAATGAGCAGTTCTTC. Protein: CASSLGSGAYNEQFF. The chain uses TRBV5-5 and TRBJ2-1; the D is unclear. V lost 0 bases and J 4 bases, leaving 11 bases between the germline ends. This CDR3 has 15 amino acids. Germline V CDR1 and CDR2: SGHKS, YYEKEE (reference sequence).

Worth noting for this clonotype: One base away lies a much larger clone, so this may be a sequencing read error. The V call is TRBV16, the J call TRBJ2-7; D may be TRBD1 (6 bases). Looked up from germline, CDR1 is KGHSY and CDR2 is FQNENV. The CDR3 is 14 amino acids. CDR3 protein: CAGSQATGSYEQYF. The CDR3 DNA follows: TGTGCCGGCAGCCAGGCGACAGGATCCTACGAGCAGTACTTC.

On this clonotype: A much bigger clone sits one base away, suggesting this may be a read error. The chain uses TRBV6-2 or TRBV6-3 and TRBJ2-5; TRBD2 matches at 8 bases. The trim removed 6 bases at V and 11 bases at J, leaving 11 bases unmatched. The germline V gene has CDR1 MNHEY and CDR2 SVGEGT. The CDR3 covers 13 residues. The CDR3 DNA reads as TGTGCCAGCAGAGGGACTAGGGCGGGTGAGCAGTACTTC. Its protein product is CASRGTRAGEQYF.

This clonotype was observed at least ten times. The rearrangement joins TRBV15 to TRBJ1-2; D gene ambiguous. The length of the CDR3 is 15 residues. The V end lost 0 bases, the J end lost 7 bases, and 15 bases lay between the germline ends. Germline V gene sequence: CDR1 LNHNV, CDR2 YYDKDF (reference sequence). CDR3 sequence: CATSRDQSGLGGYTF. Written as DNA, the CDR3 is TGTGCCACCAGCAGAGATCAATCGGGTTTAGGTGGCTACACCTTC. Full variable domain (remainder filled in from reference TRBV15 and TRBJ1-2): DAMVIQNPRYQVTQFGKPVTLSCSQTLNHNVMYWYQQKSSQAPKLLFHYYDKDFNNEADTPDNFQSRRPNTSFCFLDIRSPGLGDTAMYLCATSRDQSGLGGYTFGSGTRLTVV.

This clonotype was recorded many times. The chain employs TRBV4-3 and TRBJ2-3, with 7 positions matching TRBD2. The length of the CDR3 is 19 residues. V lost 0 bases and J lost 1; bases outside the gene matches: 13. Germline V gene data show CDR1 as LGHNA and CDR2 as YSLEER. For the CDR3, the DNA is TGCGCCAGCAGCCAAGATTTGCGGGTTGGGGGGGGTCGCACAGATACGCAGTATTTT. Amino acid sequence: CASSQDLRVGGGRTDTQYF.

This clonotype was picked up a small number of times. Just one base apart from a much larger clone, this may be a read error. The rearrangement uses TRBV4-3 and TRBJ2-1; TRBD1 agrees at 7 bases. V shed 4 bases, J shed 10 bases, and the junction held 13 bases outside the gene matches. The CDR3 is 15 residues long. Germline values: CDR1 LGHNA, CDR2 YSLEER. The CDR3 protein is CASSRAQAGGVEQFF. The CDR3 DNA sequence: TGCGCCAGCAGCCGGGCCCAGGCAGGGGGAGTAGAGCAGTTCTTC.

This chain connects TRBV5-1 to TRBJ2-3; D uncertain. Looked up from germline, CDR1 is SGHRS and CDR2 is YFSETQ. Trimming took off 0 bases at V and 0 bases at J, with 11 bases between the two ends. This CDR3 region has 16 residues. CDR3 in DNA: TGCGCCAGCAGCTTGGTTCTTGGCGCTAGCACAGATACGCAGTATTTT. Translated: CASSLVLGASTDTQYF.

The chain is built from TRBV24-1 and TRBJ2-2; no clear D. V was clipped by 9 bases and J by 1 base, with 14 bases between them. CDR1 is KGHDR, CDR2 SFDVKD, per germline. CDR3 length: 15 residues. DNA of the CDR3: TGTGCCACCCAGCCGTATGGCGGGAACACCGGGGAGCTGTTTTTT. As protein: CATQPYGGNTGELFF.

The chain carries TRBV7-2 and TRBJ2-6; weak D call: TRBD2 (5 bases). The CDR3 covers 17 residues. CDR1 is SGHTA, CDR2 FQGNSA, per germline. The CDR3 nucleotides are TGTGTCGGCAGCTTAGCGCTAACCGGATCTGGGGCCAACGTCCTGACTTTC. Amino acid sequence: CVGSLALTGSGANVLTF.

In its sample, this clonotype was seen many times. The V gene is TRBV10-3, the J gene TRBJ1-2; tentative D call: TRBD1 (5 bases). Germline loops: CDR1 ENHRY, CDR2 SYGVKD. The CDR3 extends over 13 amino acids. V was clipped by 4 bases and J by 9 bases, with 15 bases between them. For the CDR3, the DNA is TGTGCCATCAGTGTAGGGGCAAGTATCAGCTACACCTTC. Translated: CAISVGASISYTF.